Described below is a single TCR beta chain sequence and its context. V was shortened by 5 bases and J by 3 bases, with 12 bases between the two germline ends. The CDR3 runs to 13 residues. From germline, CDR1 is SGHRS and CDR2 YFSETQ. Symptom resolution, clearance, or two negative PCRs marked donors in Cohort 3 as recovered. These data originate in a study of blood T cell repertoires in COVID-19. Overall study context: The United States, Italy and Spain were the sources of the acute and convalescent COVID-19 samples.

The protocol was immunoSEQ multiplex PCR, while the TCRdb copy is restricted to in-frame clones and leaves out a portion. The repertoire has approximately 200,000 clones, less than 85% of them found once; the top ten carry approximately 19%. The chain employs TRBV5-1 and TRBJ2-7; D remains ambiguous. This sequence was found in a man between 40 and 49 years old who had recovered from COVID-19. The sample consisted of PBMCs or T cells enriched from blood (not recorded which). CDR3 DNA: TGCGCCAGCAGATATATACAAGACTACGAGCAGTACTTC. Protein: CASRYIQDYEQYF.